A single sample gave rise to the 8 T cell receptor beta chains below, sequenced in a study of human T cells and chemical hapten exposure (dated by TCRdb to the early 2020s). The meaning of the sample's time point label: patch test 1, 2 weeks after DPC sensitization. This specimen's treatment or condition label, interpreted: therapeutic diphenylcyclopropenone sensitization with weekly scalp DPC. The library relied on RACE. Sequencing instrument: NextSeq 500. The raw public data were reprocessed by TCRdb itself: fastp quality trimming at Q25, MiXCR clonotype calling, in-frame beta chains only. For every CDR3 protein sequence, its rows merge into one entry that carries the most common genes and DNA. Present in this sample are some 15,000 distinct CDR3 sequences, roughly 15% of which were seen just once. 7.2% of the sample is taken by the ten largest. The material was whole blood, obtained in connection with sensitization to the hapten diphenylcyclopropenone (DPC). The receptors here all came from a woman aged 25 to 45 with alopecia areata. Some clones in this sample may be carry-over from other donors' samples.

In this sample, this clonotype turned up many times. V usage is TRBV9 and J usage is TRBJ2-5; D unclear. This CDR3 has 13 amino acids. Germline V gene sequence: CDR1 SGDLS, CDR2 YYNGEE. The V end was cut by 0 bases, the J end by 4 bases, with 7 bases between. CDR3 DNA: TGTGCCAGCAGCGTAGGGGGTCCAGAGACCCAGTACTTC. Translation gives CASSVGGPETQYF. Combining the CDR3 with reference TRBV9 and TRBJ2-5 gives the whole variable domain DSGVTQTPKHLITATGQRVTLRCSPRSGDLSVYWYQQSLDQGLQFLIQYYNGEERAKGNILERFSAQQFPDLHSELNLSSLELGDSALYFCASSVGGPETQYFGPGTRLLVL.

This clonotype was seen many times. The genes are TRBV29-1 and TRBJ2-1; weak D call: TRBD1 (5 bases). In germline, CDR1 is SQVTM, CDR2 ANQGSEA. V gave up 4 bases and J gave up 8 bases, with 9 bases separating them. The CDR3 loop spans 11 amino acids. In nucleotides, the CDR3 is TGCAGCGTTGCCAGGGTTGATGAGCAGTTCTTC. Its protein product is CSVARVDEQFF.

The V call is TRBV18, the J call TRBJ1-1; D possibly corresponds to TRBD1 (6 bases). The CDR3 runs to 16 residues. V was pared by 5 bases and J by 3 bases, with 19 bases between. Germline V gives CDR1 KGHSH, CDR2 LQKENI. The CDR3 loop reads CASSYSGTPTDTEAFF. In DNA, the CDR3 is TGTGCCAGCTCATACTCCGGGACACCTACCGACACTGAAGCTTTCTTT.

This clonotype has ten or more counts. The genes are TRBV9 and TRBJ2-3; 7 bases are shared with TRBD1. The CDR3 contains 14 residues. After removal of 4 bases from V and 5 bases from J, the junction contained 7 bases not matched to a gene. The germline V gene has CDR1 SGDLS and CDR2 YYNGEE. The CDR3, as DNA: TGTGCCAGCAGCTTTCGACAGGGAGTAGATACGCAGTATTTT. Its translation: CASSFRQGVDTQYF.

This clonotype was recorded many times. The chain employs TRBV10-3 and TRBJ2-1, with TRBD2 matching over 12 bases. Germline V CDR1 and CDR2: ENHRY, SYGVKD. J gave up 8 bases and V 6 bases, and 2 bases lay outside the gene matches. The CDR3 length is 13 residues. The CDR3 is CAIRTSGGHEQFF. CDR3 in DNA: TGTGCCATCAGGACTAGCGGGGGCCATGAGCAGTTCTTC.

This chain links TRBV21-1 with TRBJ2-3; the table's TRBD2 call for D was not verified on the DNA. TRBV21-1 is listed as a pseudogene. This CDR3 is 16 amino acids long. The CDR3 region has the DNA TGTGCCAGCAGCTCCAAAGGAGGGACTAGCACAGATACGCAGTATTTT. Amino acids: CASSSKGGTSTDTQYF.

This clonotype was seen repeatedly, ten times or more. The rearrangement uses TRBV21-1 and TRBJ2-1; TRBD2, the D gene given by the table, was not confirmed from the DNA. TRBV21-1 is deemed a pseudogene. This CDR3 is 15 amino acids long. The CDR3 region has the DNA TGTGCCAGCACTCCACAAAGGGCCAGGGACAATGAGCAGTTCTTC. Protein: CASTPQRARDNEQFF.

The sample holds a few counts of this clonotype. The V call is TRBV18, the J call TRBJ2-1, with 7 bases that match TRBD1. Germline CDR1 KGHSH, CDR2 LQKENI. CDR3 length: 17 amino acids. The J segment lost 4 bases and the V segment lost 3 bases, leaving 12 bases of the junction unmatched. The CDR3 DNA sequence: TGTGCCAGCTCACCGCTTTTTCGAGACAGGGAGTACAATGAGCAGTTCTTC. Translated: CASSPLFRDREYNEQFF. The variable domain in full, with the rest retrieved from reference TRBV18 and TRBJ2-1, is NAGVMQNPRHLVRRRGQEARLRCSPMKGHSHVYWYRQLPEEGLKFMVYLQKENIIDESGMPKERFSAEFPKEGPSILRIQQVVRGDSAAYFCASSPLFRDREYNEQFFGPGTRLTVL.